The next 12 T cell receptor beta chains were all read from a single sample in a study of cytomegalovirus exposure and HLA in healthy donors. Sequenced by immunoSEQ multiplex PCR; TCRdb stores in-frame clones only, minus some. Altogether over 45,000 clones are present, under 95% being singletons, with the ten largest covering approximately 1.1%. The sample comprised PBMCs. These receptors were obtained from a man younger than 30 in good health and CMV-seronegative.

The chain joins TRBV7-3 to TRBJ2-5; 7 bases map to TRBD2. CDR3 length: 17 residues. Losses at the gene ends were 0 bases for V and 5 bases for J; bases not matched to a gene: 12. Germline CDR1 is SGHTA and CDR2 is FQGTGA. The DNA of the CDR3 is TGTGCCAGCAGCTTAACCCCCCCCAGCGGGAATGCTGAGACCCAGTACTTC. This gives the protein CASSLTPPSGNAETQYF.

The chain's CDR3 is CASSADKASSYEQYF. The CDR3 DNA reads TGTGCCAGCAGTGCAGACAAGGCAAGCTCCTACGAGCAGTACTTC. This sequence joins TRBV13 and TRBJ2-7; D is unresolved. Germline values: CDR1 PRHDT, CDR2 FYEKMQ (reference sequence). Between the trimmed V and J ends, which lost 6 bases and 0 bases, there was a span of 15 bases. The CDR3 spans 15 residues.

The chain uses TRBV2 and TRBJ2-7; no reliable D call. This CDR3 has 14 residues. Germline V gene sequence: CDR1 SNHLY, CDR2 FYNNEI. The V and J ends lost 3 bases and 0 bases respectively, with 9 bases between them. CDR3 in amino acids: CASSDDRSSYEQYF. As DNA, the CDR3 is TGTGCCAGCAGTGATGATAGAAGCTCCTACGAGCAGTACTTC.

The J gene is TRBJ2-5, the V gene TRBV6-5; 7 bases line up with TRBD2. Germline CDR1 is MNHEY and CDR2 is SVGAGI. The CDR3 spans 13 residues. V dropped 5 bases and J dropped 2; count of bases not matched to a gene: 2. CDR3 loop: CASSLAVQETQYF. The CDR3 nucleotides read TGTGCCAGCAGTCTAGCGGTTCAAGAGACCCAGTACTTC.

Comment on this clone: The sample holds other DNA sequences that translate to the same CDR3. The rearrangement uses TRBV5-1 and TRBJ2-7; no definite D call. The germline V gene encodes CDR1 SGHRS and CDR2 YFSETQ. The CDR3 length is 11 residues. V was pared by 0 bases and J by 7 bases, with 5 bases between. CDR3 DNA: TGCGCCAGCAGCTTGGCCGGGGAGCAGTACTTC. This sequence encodes CASSLAGEQYF.

V gene TRBV19 combines with J gene TRBJ2-2; 11 bases match TRBD2. Germline trimming cut 6 bases from V and 4 bases from J; bases unmatched to any gene: 7. Germline assignment: CDR1 LNHDA and CDR2 SQIVND (reference sequence). The CDR3 length is 16 residues. The CDR3 loop reads CASRLAGGMGTGELFF. The CDR3 DNA follows: TGTGCCAGTAGATTAGCGGGAGGGATGGGCACCGGGGAGCTGTTTTTT.

The rearrangement joins TRBV7-2 to TRBJ2-5; 10 bases line up with TRBD2. This CDR3 region has 19 residues. The V and J ends lost 5 bases and 0 bases, in that order; junction bases with no gene match: 15. From germline, CDR1 is SGHTA and CDR2 FQGNSA. CDR3: CASSPRPGTSGKDQETQYF. In DNA, the CDR3 is TGTGCCAGCAGCCCGCGCCCCGGCACTAGCGGGAAGGACCAAGAGACCCAGTACTTC.

The J gene is TRBJ1-2, the V gene TRBV6-5; a possible D gene is TRBD1 (5 bases). This CDR3 region has 15 residues. V lost 3 bases, J lost 4 bases, and 15 bases lay in between. Germline-derived CDR1 and CDR2 are MNHEY and SVGAGI. The CDR3 region is CASSYSKQATYGYTF. The DNA for the CDR3 is TGTGCCAGCAGTTATTCGAAACAGGCGACCTATGGCTACACCTTC.

This clone was found once. This chain joins TRBV25-1 and TRBJ2-1, with no clear D. This CDR3 contains 13 residues. V lost 8 bases, J lost 5 bases, and 13 bases lay in between. Germline CDR1 reads MGHDK; CDR2 reads SYGVNS. The CDR3 DNA reads TGTGCCAGCCCGAGAAGTAAAAACAATGAGCAGTTCTTC. It specifies CASPRSKNNEQFF.

The CDR3, as DNA: TGCGCCAGCAGCCCCGTACAGAACCGGTATACCTACGAGCAGTACTTC. It yields the protein CASSPVQNRYTYEQYF. This sequence joins TRBV4-1 and TRBJ2-7; D remains ambiguous. Trimming pared 4 bases from V and 2 bases from J, leaving 18 bases between. The germline CDR1 and CDR2 sequences are MGHRA and YSYEKL. CDR3 size: 16 residues.

The gene calls are TRBV5-6 and TRBJ2-6; tentative D call: TRBD2 (5 bases). The V gene lost 7 bases and the J gene lost 0 bases, with 17 bases spanning the gap. The CDR3 is made up of 17 amino acids. Germline values: CDR1 SGHDT, CDR2 YYEEEE. The CDR3 DNA reads TGTGCCAGCCTTTCCGGGGTCACCTACTCTGGGGCCAACGTCCTGACTTTC. It yields the protein CASLSGVTYSGANVLTF.

The chain recombines TRBV19 with TRBJ2-2; D perhaps matches TRBD2 (6 bases). CDR3 length: 14 residues. The germline V and J ends were trimmed by 4 bases and 7 bases, with 13 bases remaining between them. CDR1 and CDR2 from the germline V gene are LNHDA and SQIVND (reference sequence). CDR3 nucleotide sequence: TGTGCCAGTAGTACCGGGAGATCTGGCGGGGAGCTGTTTTTT. Residues: CASSTGRSGGELFF.